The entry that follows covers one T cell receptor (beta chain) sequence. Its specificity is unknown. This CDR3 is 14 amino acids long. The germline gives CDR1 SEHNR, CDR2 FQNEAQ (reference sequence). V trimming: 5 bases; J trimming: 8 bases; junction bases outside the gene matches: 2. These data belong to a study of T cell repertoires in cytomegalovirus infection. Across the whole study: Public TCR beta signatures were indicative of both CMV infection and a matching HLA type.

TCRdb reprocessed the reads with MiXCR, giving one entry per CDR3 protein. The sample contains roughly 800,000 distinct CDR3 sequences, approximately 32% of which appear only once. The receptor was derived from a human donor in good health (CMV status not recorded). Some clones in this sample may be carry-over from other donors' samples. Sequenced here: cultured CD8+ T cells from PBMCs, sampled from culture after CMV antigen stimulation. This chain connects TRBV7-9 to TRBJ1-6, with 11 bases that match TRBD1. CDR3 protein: CASSPGQGDSPLHF. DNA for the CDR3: TGTGCCAGCAGCCCGGGACAGGGGGATTCACCCCTCCACTTT.